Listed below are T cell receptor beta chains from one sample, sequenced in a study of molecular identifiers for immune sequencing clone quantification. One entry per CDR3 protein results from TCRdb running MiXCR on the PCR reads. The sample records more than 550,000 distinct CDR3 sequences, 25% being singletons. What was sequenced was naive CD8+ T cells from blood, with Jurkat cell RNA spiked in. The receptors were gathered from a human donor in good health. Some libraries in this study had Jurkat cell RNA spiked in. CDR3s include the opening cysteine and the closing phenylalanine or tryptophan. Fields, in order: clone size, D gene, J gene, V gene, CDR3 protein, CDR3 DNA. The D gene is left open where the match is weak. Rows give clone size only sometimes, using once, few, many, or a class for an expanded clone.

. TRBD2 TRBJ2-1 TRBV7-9 CASSSGLAGAPGSSYNEQFF TGTGCCAGCAGCTCAGGACTAGCGGGCGCACCGGGGAGCTCCTACAATGAGCAGTTCTTC
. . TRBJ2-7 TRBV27 CASTQTGGSYEQYF TGTGCCAGCACTCAAACCGGGGGATCCTACGAGCAGTACTTC
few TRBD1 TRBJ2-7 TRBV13 CASSLKRTGPDEQYF TGTGCCAGCAGCTTAAAGAGGACAGGGCCCGACGAGCAGTACTTC
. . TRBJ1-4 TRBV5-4 CASSLFGTNEKLFF TGTGCCAGCAGCTTGTTTGGAACTAATGAAAAACTGTTTTTT
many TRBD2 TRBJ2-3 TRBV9 CASSVSPSGGDLTDTQYF TGTGCCAGCAGCGTTAGCCCGTCCGGGGGGGATCTCACAGATACGCAGTATTTT
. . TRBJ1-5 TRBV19 CASSPNGGSNQPQHF TGTGCCAGTAGCCCAAATGGGGGTAGCAATCAGCCCCAGCATTTT
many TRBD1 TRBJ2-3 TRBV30 CAWARQGTDTQYF TGTGCCTGGGCCCGACAGGGGACAGATACGCAGTATTTT
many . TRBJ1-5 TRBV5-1 CASSSGPDSNQPQHF TGCGCCAGCAGCTCCGGGCCCGACTCGAATCAGCCCCAGCATTTT
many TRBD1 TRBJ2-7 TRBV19 CASSTGQGYEQYF TGTGCCAGCAGCACCGGACAGGGCTACGAGCAGTACTTC
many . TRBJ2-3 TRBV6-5 CASSYIGRGDTDTQYF TGTGCCAGCAGTTACATTGGAAGGGGGGACACAGATACGCAGTATTTT
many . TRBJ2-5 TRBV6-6 CASSYLGTSEETQYF TGTGCCAGCAGTTACCTCGGTACGTCGGAAGAGACCCAGTACTTC
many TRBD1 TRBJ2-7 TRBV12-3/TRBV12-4 CASSTGGDEQYF TGTGCCAGCAGTACAGGGGGCGACGAGCAGTACTTC
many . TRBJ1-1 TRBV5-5 CASSFSRDLEAFF TGTGCCAGCAGCTTTAGTAGGGACCTTGAAGCTTTCTTT
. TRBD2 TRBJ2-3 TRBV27 CASSLFLAGGADTQYF TGTGCCAGCAGTTTATTTCTAGCGGGGGGGGCAGATACGCAGTATTTT
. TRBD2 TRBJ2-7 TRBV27 CASRGGLAGSYTQYF TGTGCCAGCAGGGGCGGACTAGCGGGGTCCTACACGCAGTACTTC
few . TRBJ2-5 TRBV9 CASSGPRVASYQETQYF TGTGCCAGCAGCGGACCCCGGGTAGCCTCATACCAAGAGACCCAGTACTTC
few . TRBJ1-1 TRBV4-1 CASSQDPANGEAFF TGCGCCAGCAGCCAAGATCCCGCTAACGGTGAAGCTTTCTTT
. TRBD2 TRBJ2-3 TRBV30 CAWSPRWTSGGSSTDTQYF TGTGCCTGGAGTCCCCGGTGGACTAGCGGGGGTTCTAGCACAGATACGCAGTATTTT
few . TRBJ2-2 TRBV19 CASSMTEELFF TGTGCCAGTAGTATGACAGAGGAGCTGTTTTTT
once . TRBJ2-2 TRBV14 CASSQEAPGELFF TGTGCCAGCAGCCAAGAGGCACCCGGGGAGCTGTTTTTT
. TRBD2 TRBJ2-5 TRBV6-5 CASSKGLVETRYF TGTGCCAGCAGTAAGGGACTAGTAGAGACCCGGTACTTC
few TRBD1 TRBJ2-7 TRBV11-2 CASSFGTVAYEQYF TGTGCCAGCAGCTTCGGGACAGTAGCCTACGAGCAGTACTTC
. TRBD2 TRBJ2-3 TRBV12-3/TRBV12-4 CASTLAGGDTQYF TGTGCCAGCACCCTAGCGGGGGGAGATACGCAGTATTTT
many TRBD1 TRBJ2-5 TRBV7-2 CASSIGQGIETQYF TGTGCCAGCAGCATCGGACAGGGGATTGAGACCCAGTACTTC
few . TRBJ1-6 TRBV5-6 CASSFHHGGGENSPLHF TGTGCCAGCAGCTTTCATCACGGCGGAGGGGAGAATTCACCCCTCCACTTT
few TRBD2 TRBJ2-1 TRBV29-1 CSVTTSGTYNEQFF TGCAGCGTGACAACTAGCGGGACCTACAATGAGCAGTTCTTC
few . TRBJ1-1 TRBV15 CATSRGAGWDTEAFF TGTGCCACCAGCAGAGGGGCGGGTTGGGACACTGAAGCTTTCTTT
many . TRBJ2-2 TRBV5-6 CASSRGRDHTGELFF TGTGCCAGCAGCCGAGGCAGGGATCACACCGGGGAGCTGTTTTTT
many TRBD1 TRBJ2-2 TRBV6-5 CASSYSRQGIGELFF TGTGCCAGCAGTTACTCGAGACAGGGAATCGGGGAGCTGTTTTTT
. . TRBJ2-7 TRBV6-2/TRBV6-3 CASSYSGHSYEQYF TGTGCCAGCAGTTACTCGGGACACTCCTACGAGCAGTACTTC
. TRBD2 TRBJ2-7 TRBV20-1 CSALGASGRVTNSYEQYF TGCAGTGCCCTTGGGGCTAGCGGGAGGGTTACTAACTCCTACGAGCAGTACTTC
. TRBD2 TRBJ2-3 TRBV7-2 CASNLLAGEGWGTDTQYF TGTGCCAGCAACCTACTAGCGGGAGAGGGGTGGGGCACAGATACGCAGTATTTT
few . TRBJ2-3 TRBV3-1 CASSQAGTLVDTQYF TGTGCCAGCAGCCAAGCCGGGACACTAGTAGATACGCAGTATTTT
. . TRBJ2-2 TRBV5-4 CASREAPAGELFF TGTGCCAGCAGAGAAGCACCTGCCGGGGAGCTGTTTTTT
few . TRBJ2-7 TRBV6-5 CASSYGPAIYEQYF TGTGCCAGCAGTTACGGTCCGGCAATATACGAGCAGTACTTC
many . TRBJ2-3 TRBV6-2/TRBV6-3 CASSYQPADTQYF TGTGCCAGCAGTTACCAACCAGCAGATACGCAGTATTTT
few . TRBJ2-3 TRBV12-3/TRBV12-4 CASRRTERTDTQYF TGTGCCAGCAGGAGGACAGAACGCACAGATACGCAGTATTTT
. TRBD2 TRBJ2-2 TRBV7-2 CAGPHHVAGVDTGELFF TGTGCCGGACCACACCATGTAGCGGGAGTCGATACCGGGGAGCTGTTTTTT
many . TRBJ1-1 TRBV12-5 CASGLNGGTTEAFF TGTGCTAGTGGTCTCAACGGGGGGACTACTGAAGCTTTCTTT
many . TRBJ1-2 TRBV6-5 CASSYSGTGGYTF TGTGCCAGCAGTTACAGTGGGACCGGAGGCTACACCTTC
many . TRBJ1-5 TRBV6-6 CASSSHPGASNQPQHF TGTGCCAGCAGTTCCCACCCCGGGGCTAGCAATCAGCCCCAGCATTTT
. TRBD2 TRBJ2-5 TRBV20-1 CSAPDLSGGTWETQYF TGCAGTGCCCCGGATCTTAGCGGGGGAACTTGGGAGACCCAGTACTTC
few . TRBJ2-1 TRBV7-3 CASSLSAGPLYNEQFF TGTGCCAGCAGCTTAAGTGCGGGACCCTTATACAATGAGCAGTTCTTC
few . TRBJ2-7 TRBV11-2 CASSLVQGEQYF TGTGCCAGCAGCTTAGTACAGGGCGAGCAGTACTTC
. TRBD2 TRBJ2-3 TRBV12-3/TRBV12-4 CASSPGLVPDTQYF TGTGCCAGCAGCCCGGGACTAGTCCCAGATACGCAGTATTTT
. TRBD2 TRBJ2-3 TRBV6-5 CASAGGGLDTQYF TGTGCCAGCGCGGGGGGGGGGTTAGATACGCAGTATTTT
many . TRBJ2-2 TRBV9 CASSVAHTGELFF TGTGCCAGCAGCGTAGCTCACACCGGGGAGCTGTTTTTT
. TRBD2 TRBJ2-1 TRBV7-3 CASSFEVLAGYGQFF TGTGCCAGCAGCTTTGAGGTTCTAGCGGGATACGGGCAGTTCTTC
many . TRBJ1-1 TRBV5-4 CASSWGMMNTEAFF TGTGCCAGCAGCTGGGGCATGATGAACACTGAAGCTTTCTTT
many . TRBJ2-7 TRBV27 CASSLSGGREQYF TGTGCCAGCAGCTTGAGTGGGGGTCGCGAGCAGTACTTC
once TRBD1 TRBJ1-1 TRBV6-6 CASSYSKSTGGTEALF TGTGCCAGCAGTTACTCGAAATCAACAGGGGGCACTGAAGCTCTCTTT